These T cell receptor beta chains were read from a single sample in a study of blood T cell repertoires in COVID-19. TCRdb's table, derived via immunoSEQ multiplex PCR, lists solely in-frame clones and lacks some. The table lists over 100,000 clones, 82% of them singletons. Sequencing was carried out using peripheral blood. These receptors were obtained from a woman between 70 and 85 years old with acute or convalescent COVID-19. The CDR3 runs from the conserved cysteine through the conserved F or W. D genes are given only for firm matches. Some rows mark clone size as missing; the rest say once, few, many or name a class of expanded clone.

>TRBV19|.|.|TRBJ1-2
TGTGCCAGTAGCCCACAGGGAAACGGTAACTATGGCTACACCTTC
CASSPQGNGNYGYTF
>TRBV11-2|.|.|TRBJ1-2
TGTGCCAGCAGCTCCCCGAGGGGAGGGGTTGGCTACACCTTC
CASSSPRGGVGYTF
>TRBV6-2/TRBV6-3|.|.|TRBJ1-2
TGTGCCAGCAGCCCGACAGGATTCTATGGCTACACCTTC
CASSPTGFYGYTF
>TRBV7-4|TRBD2|.|TRBJ2-7
TGTGCCAGCAGCTTAGGGACTAGGAACGAGCAGTACTTC
CASSLGTRNEQYF
>TRBV5-4|TRBD2|.|TRBJ2-2
TGTGCCAGCGCCCCCGGGGCGGGGGGGCCCACCGGGGAGCTGTTTTTT
CASAPGAGGPTGELFF
>TRBV5-5|TRBD1|.|TRBJ1-4
TGTGTCAGCAGCCTTGACAGGGGTAGTGAAAAACTGTTTTTT
CVSSLDRGSEKLFF
>TRBV4-2|TRBD1|few|TRBJ1-2
TGTGCCAGCAGCCATTCATCCGCAGGGGGGAACTATGGCTACACCTTC
CASSHSSAGGNYGYTF
>TRBV4-2|TRBD2|.|TRBJ2-3
TGTGCCAGCAGCCAAGGGTCAGCGGGGGGCCCAGATACGCAGTATTTT
CASSQGSAGGPDTQYF
>TRBV6-5|.|.|TRBJ1-5
TGTGCCAGCAGTTACGCGGGGCACAATCAGCCCCAGCATTTT
CASSYAGHNQPQHF
>TRBV11-3|.|.|TRBJ2-4
TGTGCCAGCAGCTTCGGGGGTGAGGGCATTCAGTACTTC
CASSFGGEGIQYF
>TRBV3-1/TRBV3-2|TRBD2|.|TRBJ2-4
TGTGCCAGCAGCCAACTGACACTAGCGGGGGGCCTAAAAAACATTCAGTACTTC
CASSQLTLAGGLKNIQYF